The rows below give T cell receptor beta chains drawn from one sample of a study of blood T cell repertoires in COVID-19. Method: immunoSEQ multiplex PCR; TCRdb's copy keeps in-frame clones and lacks some. The table includes 200,000 or so clones, roughly 89% detected once. The sample consisted of PBMCs or T cells enriched from blood (not recorded which). The receptors stem from a woman aged 40 to 50 with acute COVID-19. Each CDR3 is given with its conserved first and last residue. Fields, in order: J gene, V gene, CDR3 length, D gene, clone size, CDR3 DNA, CDR3 protein. The D gene is left open where the match is weak. Clone size appears in some rows only: once, few, many, or a class for an expanded clone.

>TRBJ2-7|TRBV18|12|-|-
TGTGCCAGCTCACCAGAGGGACACGGGCAGTACTTC
CASSPEGHGQYF
>TRBJ2-2|TRBV11-2|16|-|-
TGTGCCAGCACCTACTTTCGGGGGGCGGCCACCGGGGAGCTGTTTTTT
CASTYFRGAATGELFF
>TRBJ1-3|TRBV10-3|13|-|-
TGTGCCACCGCCCACAACTCTGGAAACACCATATATTTT
CATAHNSGNTIYF
>TRBJ2-1|TRBV3-1/TRBV3-2|15|-|-
TGTGCCAGCAGCCCCCACGCGGGCGGGTCCAATGAGCAGTTCTTC
CASSPHAGGSNEQFF
>TRBJ1-2|TRBV25-1|16|TRBD1|-
TGTGCCAGCAGTGAATGGGGGACAGCGACTAACTATGGCTACACCTTC
CASSEWGTATNYGYTF
>TRBJ2-5|TRBV30|15|-|-
TGTGCCTGGAGGGAGTTGGAGGGGAGACAAGAGACCCAGTACTTC
CAWRELEGRQETQYF
>TRBJ2-3|TRBV7-8|14|-|few
TGTGCCAGCAGCTTATCGAGGGGGACAGATACGCAGTATTTT
CASSLSRGTDTQYF
>TRBJ2-3|TRBV11-3|17|TRBD1|once
TGTGCCAGCAGCTTAGTTTGGGGACAGGGGGATTCAGATACGCAGTATTTT
CASSLVWGQGDSDTQYF
>TRBJ1-6|TRBV5-4|13|-|-
TGTGCCAGCAGCTTGGAACAGGGTTCACCCCTCCACTTT
CASSLEQGSPLHF
>TRBJ1-6|TRBV6-1|16|-|-
TGTGCCAGCAGTGAAAGGACAGTTTCCTATAATTCACCCCTCCACTTT
CASSERTVSYNSPLHF
>TRBJ2-1|TRBV18|17|TRBD2|-
TGTGCCAGCTCACCCAGGACTAGCGGAAATAAAGGGGATGAGCAGTTCTTC
CASSPRTSGNKGDEQFF
>TRBJ2-3|TRBV3-1/TRBV3-2|16|TRBD2|once
TGTGCCAGCAGCCGATTTAGCGGGGATAGCACAGATACGCAGTATTTT
CASSRFSGDSTDTQYF
>TRBJ2-1|TRBV28|15|TRBD1|once
TGTGCCAGCAGTTTATACGGGACAGGTGGCAATGAGCAGTTCTTC
CASSLYGTGGNEQFF
>TRBJ2-7|TRBV2|11|-|-
TGTGCCAGCAGTGTCAAATACGAGCAGTACTTC
CASSVKYEQYF
>TRBJ2-1|TRBV15|12|TRBD1|-
TGTGCCACCAGCAGGGGACAGGGCCAGCAGTTCTTC
CATSRGQGQQFF
>TRBJ2-1|TRBV29-1|16|TRBD2|-
TGCAGCGTTTCACCCGAGACTAGCCCTTTCAGGAGTGAGCAGTTCTTC
CSVSPETSPFRSEQFF
>TRBJ2-5|TRBV5-4|17|TRBD2|-
TGTGCCAGCAGTAGATTCGGACTAGCGAACATTAAAGAGACCCAGTACTTC
CASSRFGLANIKETQYF
>TRBJ1-2|TRBV21-1|17|-|-
TGTGCCAGCAGCAAGTGCCCGTCGGGAGCCGCTAACTATGGCTACACCTTC
CASSKCPSGAANYGYTF
>TRBJ2-1|TRBV4-2|15|TRBD2|-
TGTGCCAGCAGCCAAGGGGGAGCGGGAGGGTATGAGCAGTTCTTC
CASSQGGAGGYEQFF
>TRBJ1-2|TRBV4-1|14|-|few
TGCGCCAGCAGCCAAGATTCGGGGAGCTATGGCTACACCTTC
CASSQDSGSYGYTF
>TRBJ1-4|TRBV2|14|-|-
TGTGCCAGCAGTGAAGGCAGGCGAAATGAAAAACTGTTTTTT
CASSEGRRNEKLFF
>TRBJ1-5|TRBV21-1|16|-|-
TGTGCCAGCAGCAAAGCGGGGGGATATAGCAATCAGCCCCAGCATTTT
CASSKAGGYSNQPQHF
>TRBJ2-1|TRBV25-1|15|TRBD2|-
TGTGCCAGCAGTACCATTAGCGGGATGACCAATGAGCAGTTCTTC
CASSTISGMTNEQFF
>TRBJ1-5|TRBV29-1|13|-|-
TGCAGCGTTGCACAGGATTTCAATCAGCCCCAGCATTTT
CSVAQDFNQPQHF
>TRBJ1-1|TRBV11-3|18|-|-
TGTGCCAGCAGCTTAGATCTCCCCCTTTATGGGCAGAACACTGAAGCTTTCTTT
CASSLDLPLYGQNTEAFF
>TRBJ1-5|TRBV10-3|15|TRBD1|-
TGTGCCATCAGTGAGTCGACAGGGACAGGACAGCCCCAGCATTTT
CAISESTGTGQPQHF
>TRBJ1-4|TRBV19|15|-|-
TGTGCCAGTAGTCTCGGACAGCTCCCTAATGAAAAACTGTTTTTT
CASSLGQLPNEKLFF
>TRBJ1-3|TRBV9|14|TRBD1|once
TGTGCCAGCAGCGAGACAGGGACGGGAAACACCATATATTTT
CASSETGTGNTIYF
>TRBJ2-2|TRBV4-1|16|TRBD1|-
TGCGCCAGCAGCCAAGTCAAGACAGGGTTGGCCGGGGAGCTGTTTTTT
CASSQVKTGLAGELFF
>TRBJ2-5|TRBV10-3|18|TRBD2|few
TGTGCCATCAGTGACCCCACGACTCCAGCGGGGGACCAAGAGACCCAGTACTTC
CAISDPTTPAGDQETQYF
>TRBJ2-1|TRBV7-9|14|TRBD2|-
TGTGCCAGCAGCTCCCTTGGACTAGCTGAGGAGCAGTTCTTC
CASSSLGLAEEQFF
>TRBJ1-4|TRBV6-5|13|-|-
TGTGCCAGCTCCTATGCAACTAATGAAAAACTGTTTTTT
CASSYATNEKLFF
>TRBJ1-3|TRBV5-7|15|-|-
TGTGCCAGCAGCTTGCCCAGGGCCTCTGGAAACACCATATATTTT
CASSLPRASGNTIYF
>TRBJ1-6|TRBV2|15|TRBD1|-
TGTGCCAGCAGTACCGGGACAGATAAGTTTTCACCCCTCCACTTT
CASSTGTDKFSPLHF
>TRBJ2-5|TRBV7-6|15|TRBD2|-
TGTGCCAGCAGCCCTCCGGGACTAGCGGGGGAGACCCAGTACTTC
CASSPPGLAGETQYF
>TRBJ2-5|TRBV5-1|13|-|many
TGCGCCAGCACGGAGAATTCCCGGGAGACCCAGTACTTC
CASTENSRETQYF
>TRBJ2-7|TRBV6-2/TRBV6-3|14|TRBD2|-
TGTGCCAGCAGTCGACTAGCGGGAGACGGTGAGCAGTACTTC
CASSRLAGDGEQYF
>TRBJ1-6|TRBV30|16|-|-
TGTGCCTGGATGAAGATCAGGGTGAAGGAAAATTCACCCCTCCACTTT
CAWMKIRVKENSPLHF
>TRBJ1-1|TRBV18|14|-|-
TGTGCCAGCTCACCAGAGAACAGGGTCACTGAAGCTTTCTTT
CASSPENRVTEAFF
>TRBJ2-1|TRBV2|15|TRBD2|once
TGTGCCAGCAGGCTGGAGTTAGCGGGATCTGGTGAGCAGTTCTTC
CASRLELAGSGEQFF
>TRBJ2-2|TRBV7-3|16|TRBD1|-
TGTGCCAGCAGTCTCGGACAGGCGACGGACACCGGGGAGCTGTTTTTT
CASSLGQATDTGELFF
>TRBJ2-3|TRBV15|14|TRBD1|-
TGTGCCATCCGGGACAGGGGCATTGAAGATACGCAGTATTTT
CAIRDRGIEDTQYF
>TRBJ2-1|TRBV27|14|-|-
TGTGCCAGCAGGCGAGAAGTCCCCTACAATGAGCAGTTCTTC
CASRREVPYNEQFF
>TRBJ2-5|TRBV29-1|13|TRBD1|-
TGCAGCGTTCTGACAGGGTTTCAAGAGACCCAGTACTTC
CSVLTGFQETQYF
>TRBJ2-6|TRBV12-5|18|-|-
TGTGCTAGTGGTTTGGTACGCCCGGGGTTAACTGGGGCCAACGTCCTGACTTTC
CASGLVRPGLTGANVLTF
>TRBJ1-1|TRBV5-4|16|TRBD1|-
TGTGCCAGCAGGGGCAGGGGGGCCGTCGCGAACACTGAAGCTTTCTTT
CASRGRGAVANTEAFF
>TRBJ1-3|TRBV5-1|16|-|-
TGCGCCAGCAGCACAACGACGGGGGGCCCTGGAAACACCATATATTTT
CASSTTTGGPGNTIYF
>TRBJ2-3|TRBV7-9|15|TRBD2|-
TGTGCCAGCAGCGCCGTAGCGGGGGGCACAGATACGCAGTATTTT
CASSAVAGGTDTQYF
>TRBJ1-4|TRBV28|15|TRBD1|-
TGTGCCAGCAGTGTAACCGGGACAGGGTCGGAAAAACTGTTTTTT
CASSVTGTGSEKLFF
>TRBJ2-7|TRBV5-1|15|-|-
TGCGCCAGCAGCCCATCCGCAGGGGCGGGCTACGAGCAGTACTTC
CASSPSAGAGYEQYF
>TRBJ2-1|TRBV30|10|-|-
TGTGCCGCCGGGGGGACAGAGCAGTTCTTC
CAAGGTEQFF
>TRBJ1-1|TRBV9|15|-|-
TGTGCCAGCAGCGTATATGGGGCCCAGAACACTGAAGCTTTCTTT
CASSVYGAQNTEAFF
>TRBJ1-1|TRBV4-2|17|-|once
TGTGCCAGCAGCCAAGTCCCGTATACAAACATGAACACTGAAGCTTTCTTT
CASSQVPYTNMNTEAFF
>TRBJ2-5|TRBV10-2|17|TRBD1|-
TGCGCCAGCACTATAGATCTTGGACAGGGGATAGGAGAGACCCAGTACTTC
CASTIDLGQGIGETQYF
>TRBJ2-7|TRBV18|16|TRBD1|-
TGTGCCAGCTCACCACCCGGGACAGGGTATGCCTACGAGCAGTACTTC
CASSPPGTGYAYEQYF
>TRBJ1-4|TRBV3-1/TRBV3-2|15|-|-
TGTGCCAGCAGCCAGCTACAGGGTTGGGACGAAAAACTGTTTTTT
CASSQLQGWDEKLFF
>TRBJ1-1|TRBV6-5|12|TRBD1|-
TGTGCCAGCTACGACAGGGGGCCTGAAGCTTTCTTT
CASYDRGPEAFF